This TCR beta chain came from a study of blood T cell repertoires in COVID-19. Overall study: Researchers got acute and convalescent COVID-19 samples from the United States, Italy and Spain. PBMCs, B-cell-depleted T cells, or T cells were the source of the cDNA or gDNA that made up the material.

Original processing methods: Amplifying reference gene primers gave estimates of nucleated cell counts. Libraries were prepared by immunoSEQ multiplex PCR; TCRdb keeps only in-frame clonotypes and omits some of them. V and J calls and clone size are given by that table; D and trimming were obtained from the DNA. The sample has approximately 96,000 clones; over 75% are singletons. This CDR3 has 18 amino acids. The V segment lost 4 bases and the J segment 4 bases; nucleotides outside the gene matches: 12. Germline V CDR1 and CDR2: SGHDT, YYEEEE. V and J are TRBV5-6 and TRBJ1-4, with TRBD1 identical over 11 bases. This TCR was sampled from a woman of 80 years or more with acute or convalescent COVID-19. The specimen was peripheral blood. The CDR3 coding sequence is TGTGCCAGCAGCCTGGGACAGGGGGACGCCAGGAGTAATGAAAAACTGTTTTTT. This translates into CASSLGQGDARSNEKLFF.